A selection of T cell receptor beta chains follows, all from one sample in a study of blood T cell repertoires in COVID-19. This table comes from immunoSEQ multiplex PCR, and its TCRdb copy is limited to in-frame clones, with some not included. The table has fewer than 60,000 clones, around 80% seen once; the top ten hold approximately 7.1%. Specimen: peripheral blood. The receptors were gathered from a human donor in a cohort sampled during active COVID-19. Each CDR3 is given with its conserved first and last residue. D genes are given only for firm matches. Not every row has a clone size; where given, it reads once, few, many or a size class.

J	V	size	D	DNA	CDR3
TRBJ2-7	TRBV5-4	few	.	TGTGCCAGCAGCTTGGCGGCTAGCGAGTACGAGCAGTACTTC	CASSLAASEYEQYF
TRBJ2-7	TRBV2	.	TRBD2	TGTGCCAGCAGAGGAATAGGGGGGCTAGCGGGAAGCGAGCAGTACTTC	CASRGIGGLAGSEQYF
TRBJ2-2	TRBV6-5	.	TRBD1	TGTGCCAGCAGTTGGACAGGGAAAAACACCGGGGAGCTGTTTTTT	CASSWTGKNTGELFF
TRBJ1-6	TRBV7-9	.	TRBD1	TGTGCCAGCAGCCCATACCGGACAGGGGGCGATCCACCCCTCCACTTT	CASSPYRTGGDPPLHF
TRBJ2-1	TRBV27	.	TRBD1	TGTGCCACCTCACAGGGGGCAAGATTCCACAATGAGCAGTTCTTC	CATSQGARFHNEQFF
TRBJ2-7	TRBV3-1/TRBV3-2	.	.	TGTGCCAGCAGCCTTAACTACGAGCAGTACTTC	CASSLNYEQYF
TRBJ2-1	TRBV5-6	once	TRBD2	TGTGCCAGCAGCTTGGTTATAGGCGGGAGTGTCTACAATGAGCAGTTCTTC	CASSLVIGGSVYNEQFF
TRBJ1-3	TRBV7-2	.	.	TGTGCCAGCAGCTTAGAACAGGCCGGAAACACCATATATTTT	CASSLEQAGNTIYF
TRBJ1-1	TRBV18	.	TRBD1	TGTGCCAGCTCACCAAATCCCGGGACAGGGATAATTTTATCTGAAGCTTTCTTT	CASSPNPGTGIILSEAFF
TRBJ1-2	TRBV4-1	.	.	TGCGCCAGCAGCCGGCAGACAGGATCTAACTATGGCTACACCTTC	CASSRQTGSNYGYTF
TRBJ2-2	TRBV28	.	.	TGTGCCAGCAGTTTACCCCTCCCCGGGGAGCTGTTTTTT	CASSLPLPGELFF
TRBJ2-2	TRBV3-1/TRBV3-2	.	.	TGTGCCAGCAGCCCTTGGGGCGGGATACTCGGGGAGCTGTTTTTT	CASSPWGGILGELFF
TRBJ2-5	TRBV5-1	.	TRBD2	TGCGCCAGCAGCTTGGCCCTGGGACTAGCGGGAGGGGGCGAGACCCAGTACTTC	CASSLALGLAGGGETQYF
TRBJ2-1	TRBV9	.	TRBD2	TGTGCCAGCAGCCTGCTAGCGGGAATCACCAATGAGCAGTTCTTC	CASSLLAGITNEQFF
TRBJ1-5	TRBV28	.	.	TGTGCCAGCAGTCCCGCCTCAGGCGGCAATCAGCCCCAGCATTTT	CASSPASGGNQPQHF
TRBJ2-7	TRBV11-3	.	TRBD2	TGTGCCAGCAGCCCTCCCACCAGGCTAGCGGGAGGCGAGCAGTACTTC	CASSPPTRLAGGEQYF
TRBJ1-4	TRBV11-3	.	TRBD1	TGTGCCAGCAGCTTTGACAGGGCTAATGAAAAACTGTTTTTT	CASSFDRANEKLFF
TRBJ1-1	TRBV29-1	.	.	TGCAGCGCCCGTACAGGGTCTCGTAACACTGAAGCTTTCTTT	CSARTGSRNTEAFF
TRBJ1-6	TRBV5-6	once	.	TGTGCCAGCAGCTTGGCCTCAGGGTGGAATTCACCCCTCCACTTT	CASSLASGWNSPLHF
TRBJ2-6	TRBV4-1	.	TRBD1	TGCGCCAGCAGCCCCCCCCAGGGGGAAGCCTCTGGGGCCAACGTCCTGACTTTC	CASSPPQGEASGANVLTF
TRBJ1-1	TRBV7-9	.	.	TGTGCCTGCCAAACCCTATCCGGTTACACTGAAGCTTTCTTT	CACQTLSGYTEAFF
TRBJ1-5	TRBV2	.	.	TGTGCCAGCACCACGGACACGGCTCCGAATCAGCCCCAGCATTTT	CASTTDTAPNQPQHF
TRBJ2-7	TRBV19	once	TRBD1	TGTGCCAGTAGTGTGGGACAGGAGACCTACGAGCAGTACTTC	CASSVGQETYEQYF
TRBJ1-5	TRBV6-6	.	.	TGTGCCAGCAGTTACACGGGGGTTCGGAGCAATCAGCCCCAGCATTTT	CASSYTGVRSNQPQHF
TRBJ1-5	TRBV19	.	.	TGTGCCAGCAAAAACGACAGAAGCAATCAGCCCCAGCATTTT	CASKNDRSNQPQHF
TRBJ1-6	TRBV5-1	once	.	TGCGCCAGCAGCTTGGCCGCCAGTTATAATTCACCCCTCCACTTT	CASSLAASYNSPLHF
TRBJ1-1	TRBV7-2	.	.	TGTGCCAGCAGCCCGACAGGCATGAACACTGAAGCTTTCTTT	CASSPTGMNTEAFF
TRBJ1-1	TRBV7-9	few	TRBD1	TGTGCCAGCAGCTCCTCAGGGGGCTATTTGGCTTTCTTT	CASSSSGGYLAFF
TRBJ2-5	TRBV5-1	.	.	TGCGCCAGCAGCCCCCGTGGGGGAGGAGAGACCCAGTACTTC	CASSPRGGGETQYF
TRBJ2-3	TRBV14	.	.	TGTGCCAGCAGTCGGGGGTATACGCAGTATTTT	CASSRGYTQYF
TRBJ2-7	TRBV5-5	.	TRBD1	TGTGCCAGCAGCTGGGCGGGACAGGGGCGGGAGCAGTACTTC	CASSWAGQGREQYF
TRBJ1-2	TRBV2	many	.	TGTGCCAGCAACCACCGCTCGACACAGATCTATGGCTACACCTTC	CASNHRSTQIYGYTF
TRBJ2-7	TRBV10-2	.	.	TGCGCCAGCAGTGAGTCAAGCGGAGCGAACTACGAGCAGTACTTC	CASSESSGANYEQYF
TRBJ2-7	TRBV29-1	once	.	TGCAGCGTTGGCAGGCCGAACGTCTACGAGCAGTACTTC	CSVGRPNVYEQYF
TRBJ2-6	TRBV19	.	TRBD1	TGTGCCAGTAAACAGGGGTCTGGGGCCAACGTCCTGACTTTC	CASKQGSGANVLTF
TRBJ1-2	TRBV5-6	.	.	TGTGCCAGCAGCCGCCCGTTACTATTCTATGGCTACACCTTC	CASSRPLLFYGYTF
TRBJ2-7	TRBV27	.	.	TGTGCCAGCAGTTTATCGGGTTTCCTAGCAGGCTACGAGCAGTACTTC	CASSLSGFLAGYEQYF
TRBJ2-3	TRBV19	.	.	TGTGCCAGTAGTATTCTGGGGGCCGGTAGCACAGATACGCAGTATTTT	CASSILGAGSTDTQYF
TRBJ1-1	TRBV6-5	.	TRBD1	TGTGCCAGCAGTTTACCGGGACAGGGAACTGAAGCTTTCTTT	CASSLPGQGTEAFF
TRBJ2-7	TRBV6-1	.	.	TGTGCCAGCAGTGAAGAACAGGTCTACGAGCAGTACTTC	CASSEEQVYEQYF
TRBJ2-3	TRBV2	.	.	TGTGCCAGCAGTGTTTCAGGGTTAGGGACAGATACGCAGTATTTT	CASSVSGLGTDTQYF
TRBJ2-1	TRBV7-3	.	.	TGTGCCAGCAGCCCCTTCGGAGGTGAGCAGTTCTTC	CASSPFGGEQFF
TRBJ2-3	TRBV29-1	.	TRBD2	TGCAGCGTCGTAGGGGTTAAAATCAGCGGGAGGGCCGCCGATACGCAGTATTTT	CSVVGVKISGRAADTQYF
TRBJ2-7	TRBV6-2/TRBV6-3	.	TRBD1	TGTGCCAGCAGCCCCAGGACAGGGTGGGAGCAGTACTTC	CASSPRTGWEQYF
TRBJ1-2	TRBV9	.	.	TGTGCCAGCAGCGTAAACGGACAGATGTCTAACTATGGCTACACCTTC	CASSVNGQMSNYGYTF
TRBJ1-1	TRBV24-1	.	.	TGTGCCACCAGCTATGGGGGGGAAGCTTTCTTT	CATSYGGEAFF
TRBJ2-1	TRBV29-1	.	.	TGCAGCGTGGAGAGACAGCTTTACAATGAGCAGTTCTTC	CSVERQLYNEQFF
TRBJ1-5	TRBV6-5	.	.	TGTGCCAGCTTTGGATTGTGGCGGAATCAGCCCCAGCATTTT	CASFGLWRNQPQHF